This TCR beta chain originates from a study of cytomegalovirus exposure and HLA in healthy donors (dated by TCRdb to the late 2010s). Concerning the study at large: An earlier analysis of several hundred of the donors reported roughly 270 Gb of sequence data and 117 million unique TCR beta sequences from about 179 million T cells. To predict cytomegalovirus infection status, the study combined high-throughput TCR immunosequencing, statistical association of individual TCRs with disease status, and machine learning. The study was designed to test whether signatures of past pathogen exposure could be identified by cataloging public T cell receptors. Because of strong linkage in the cohort, four or five DR-DQ haplotypes were treated as single units for association and clustering. Genome-wide SNP genotypes for about 55% of the 666 donors were used in a later genetic analysis, which treated that subset as a discovery cohort. To study patterns of TCR occurrence, a later analysis re-analyzed previously published TCR beta repertoires from 600 to 750 donors and added high-resolution HLA genotyping. HLA typing covered class I and class II loci at four-digit resolution. The later analysis used no new phenotypic data to find candidate immune exposures, relying instead on TCR beta sequences and their occurrence across donors. Every repertoire in the discovery cohort had been generated on one and the same sequencing platform. Of the 398 genotyped donors, 65% to 90% fell in the genetic ancestry cluster associated with self-reported Caucasian donors. The study profiled the T cell repertoires of about 720 subjects by immunosequencing and related them to cytomegalovirus serostatus. Donor age, sex, ethnicity and CMV serostatus were compiled together with the repertoire data. An early release that covered some 630 HLA-typed donors contained around 330 gigabases of sequencing data and approximately 85 million unique TCR sequences. Among 300 to 500 genotyped donors of the cohort, an average of approximately 220,000 unique TCR beta nucleotide sequences was sequenced per donor, of which about 19% were non-productive. An earlier analysis of approximately 580 of the donors used high-throughput TCR beta sequencing to judge whether each TCR beta V gene segment behaved as functional or pseudogenic. Typing coverage varied by locus: roughly 620-640 donors for A, B, C, DRB1 and DQB1; under 550 for DQA1; about 600 for DPA1; 450 to 480 for DPB1. A separate validation cohort of about 110 different subjects was used in addition to the approximately 670-subject first cohort. The paper's findings and limits, for the study overall: Because counts were too low, seventeen rarely observed V segments, including chromosome 9 orphons, were excluded from the earlier analysis of 587 of the donors. In a later analysis, the rate of TCR association differed among HLA loci, with DRB1 alleles having the most associated TCRs and HLA-C alleles having the fewest. Specific HLA alleles were associated with over 15,000 TCR beta sequences at a false discovery rate of 0.05 in a later analysis. A further reported finding was that TCR beta sequences accurately predicted the HLA-A and HLA-B alleles for most subjects in the first cohort. In an earlier analysis of some 500 of the donors, most TCR beta V segments appeared in productive rearrangements about 87% or about 30% of the time, broadly matching IMGT annotations. A group of highly shared sequence variants was considered likely to be a technical artifact of the sequencing pipeline. Linkage disequilibrium might explain the correlated functional status among segregating V segments, but an unknown experimental factor could not be excluded. Because HLA typing was unavailable for some donors at each locus, only the typed subset was used in association tests. Some IMGT-functional V segments, including TRBV6-2 and TRBV6-3, could not be distinguished by the 87-base-pair reads and were therefore excluded. Cytomegalovirus status was reported to be diagnosed by the classifier with high specificity and sensitivity in both the original and validation cohorts. It was suggested by the authors that the approach could potentially be generalized to other disease states and immunological phenotypes. Assigning TCR associations to individual alleles was difficult when HLA alleles, especially DR and DQ, strongly co-occurred. Immune exposure information for the cohort was limited to CMV serostatus. In a later analysis, several top co-occurrence clusters were reported to appear linked to parvovirus B19, influenza, CMV and Epstein-Barr virus. Only TCR beta chains were sequenced in this cohort, and the absence of alpha or paired-chain data limited detectable features. A total of around 150 TCR beta chains were listed by the study as associated with cytomegalovirus. Compared with the 666-donor mean, donors in an Asian-associated ancestry cluster had fewer N-insertions in productive TCRs, according to a later genetic analysis. Three of the identified cytomegalovirus-associated TCR beta chains were confirmed in vitro to be specific for cytomegalovirus antigens. Sequencing depth was assumed to be roughly uniform across donors in the presence/absence analyses, though that assumption may not hold. According to a later analysis, most CMV-associated TCR beta chains appeared to be HLA-restricted, and the HLA associations seemed to be driven largely by CMV exposure. In a later genetic analysis, a missense DCLRE1C variant was associated with V-gene and J-gene trimming of TCR beta chains, and the association was replicated in an independent cohort. Most TCR sequences were seen in very few donors, while some public TCRs were found in many individuals. A later analysis found that HLA-associated TCR beta chains were more clonally expanded and had lower generation probabilities than equally common non-associated chains.

The cohort consisted of approximately 670 healthy bone marrow donors. All cohort members were sampled while nominally healthy, although unrecorded immune exposures were likely present. The donor tested CMV seronegative, placing the donor among the roughly 340 seronegative members of the cohort. Every donor gave a peripheral blood sample, and the peripheral blood mononuclear cells from that sample were used for TCR beta sequencing. Genomic DNA was extracted from the blood cell samples with the Qiagen DNeasy Blood Extraction Kit. With regard to this clone: The antigen this receptor binds is unknown. Per-base qualities were not stored, and no clone one base away is much larger.

Its CDR3 holds 13 amino acids, cysteine through phenylalanine. Just CDR3 DNA is preserved here, 39 bases in frame from base 1. Between the V and J ends, shortened by 8 bases and 8 bases respectively, the junction contains 15 bases. The germline V gene gives CDR1 as MNHEY and CDR2 as SVGAGI. Library construction relied on the immunoSEQ multiplex PCR assay. A mixture of 60 forward primers for TCR Vbeta segments and 13 reverse primers for TCR Jbeta segments was used in the multiplex PCR. A multiplex PCR assay on genomic DNA amplified the CDR3 region of rearranged TCR beta genes. On the Illumina HiSeq System, the amplified TCR beta libraries were sequenced as 87-base-pair reads. In the authors' own workflow: A later analysis tallied roughly 78 million unique TCR beta chains across the 666 repertoires, and around 9.9 million of those chains were shared by two or more donors. Raw reads were error-corrected and collapsed into unique sequences by a nearest-neighbor algorithm in which closely related sequences were merged to remove PCR and sequencing errors. V, D and J gene segments were assigned by aligning CDR3 sequences to IMGT reference sequences. For a sequence to be retained, at least a six-nucleotide match to both a V gene segment and a J gene segment was required. Rearrangements were called productive when the CDR3 lacked stop codons and stayed in frame with V and J; all others were non-productive. Following IMGT convention, CDR3 was defined as the stretch from the second conserved V-encoded cysteine to the conserved J-encoded phenylalanine. The earlier analysis of 550 to 650 of the donors excluded any sequence lacking an unambiguous match to a single V gene segment. An earlier analysis of several hundred of the donors called V segments functional above 56.7% productive rearrangements and segregating when the between-donor standard deviation exceeded 5%. To diagnose cytomegalovirus status from the catalog of TCR beta chain sequences, a statistical classification framework was built. In a later analysis, TCR nucleotide sequences were compared against IMGT/GENE-DB human TR gene sequences so that V and J genes could be assigned. A later analysis assigned CDR3 sequences and most-parsimonious VDJ recombination scenarios with the TCRdist pipeline. In a later analysis, each TCR beta chain was defined by its CDR3 amino acid sequence together with its V-gene family, and reads lacking a unique V-gene family were excluded. In a later analysis, several hundred highly shared, low-generation-probability nucleotide sequences were removed to address suspected cross-contamination and a sequencing artifact. In a later analysis, a clonal expansion index was calculated for each public chain from normalized within-repertoire ranks of inferred template counts. Generation probabilities in a later analysis came from a VDJ recombination model fitted to out-of-frame rearrangements, and those results were checked against IGoR. In a later analysis, hypergeometric tests were used to score TCR-TCR, TCR-HLA and TCR-CMV co-occurrence, with a repertoire-size bias correction applied to TCR pairs. False discovery rates were estimated in a later analysis by permuting HLA or CMV assignments 20 times. In a later analysis, co-occurring TCRs were grouped with DBSCAN, and TCRdist sequence similarity was added when clustering was performed within HLA-allele-positive subsets. For co-occurrence clustering, repertoires with fewer than 30,000 or more than 120,000 public chains were excluded, along with roughly 5 repertoires with anomalous nucleotide sharing. TCRdb's version of the immuneACCESS table is confined to in-frame rearrangements and falls short of the full clone set. An unresolved V gene accounts for under half of the shortfall where checked; the remainder is of unknown origin. That table furnishes V, J and clone size, whereas the DNA furnished D and trimming. This sample lists fewer than 200,000 clones; around 82% were detected once. The top ten clones comprise around 1.5% of the sample.

The sample was PBMCs. The chain is made from TRBV6-5 and TRBJ1-4, with a weak D call of TRBD1 (6 bases match). The receptor comes from a male donor in good health and CMV-seronegative. The CDR3 region: CASGGGRAEKLFF. Read as DNA, the sequence is TGTGCCAGCGGCGGGGGCAGGGCCGAAAAACTGTTTTTT.